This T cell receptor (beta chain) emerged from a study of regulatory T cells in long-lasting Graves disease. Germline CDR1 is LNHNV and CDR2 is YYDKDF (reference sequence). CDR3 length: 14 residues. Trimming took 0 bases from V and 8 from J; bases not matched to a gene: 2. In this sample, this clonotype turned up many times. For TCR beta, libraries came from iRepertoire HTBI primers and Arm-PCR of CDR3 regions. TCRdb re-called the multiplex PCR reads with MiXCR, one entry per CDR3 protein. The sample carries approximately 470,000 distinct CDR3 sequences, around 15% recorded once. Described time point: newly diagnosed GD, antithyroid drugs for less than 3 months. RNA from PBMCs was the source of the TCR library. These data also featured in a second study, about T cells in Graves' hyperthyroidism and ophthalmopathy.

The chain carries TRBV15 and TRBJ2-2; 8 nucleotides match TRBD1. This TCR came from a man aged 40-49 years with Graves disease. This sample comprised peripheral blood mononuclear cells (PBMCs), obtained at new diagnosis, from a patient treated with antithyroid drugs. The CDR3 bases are TGTGCCACCAGCAGAGACAGGGGGCCAGGGGAGCTGTTTTTT. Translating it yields CATSRDRGPGELFF. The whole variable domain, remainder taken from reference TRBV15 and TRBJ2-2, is DAMVIQNPRYQVTQFGKPVTLSCSQTLNHNVMYWYQQKSSQAPKLLFHYYDKDFNNEADTPDNFQSRRPNTSFCFLDIRSPGLGDTAMYLCATSRDRGPGELFFGEGSRLTVL.